This entry lists 30 T cell receptor beta chains sequenced from one sample in a study of molecular identifiers for immune sequencing clone quantification. A single record per CDR3 protein comes from TCRdb applying MiXCR to the PCR reads. There are around 100,000 distinct CDR3 sequences in the sample; roughly a third occur only once, and less than 5.5% lies in the top ten. The sample taken for sequencing was naive CD8+ T cells from blood, with Jurkat cell RNA spiked in. As to subset: FACS-sorted CD8+CD4-CCR7+CD45RA+ naive T cells. The receptors stem from a human donor in good health. Some libraries in this study had Jurkat cell RNA spiked in.

This clonotype was seen many times. The V call is TRBV19, the J call TRBJ2-3; D may be TRBD1 (6 bases). The CDR3 covers 15 residues. Germline V gives CDR1 LNHDA, CDR2 SQIVND (reference sequence). The ends were cut back, 3 bases at V and 4 bases at J, with 14 bases in the middle. The CDR3: CASSMVGQGADTQYF. CDR3 DNA sequence: TGTGCCAGTAGTATGGTGGGACAAGGGGCAGATACGCAGTATTTT.

Concerning this clonotype: An end of the junction does not agree with germline; a read error may underlie this. This chain connects TRBV2 to TRBJ2-7; no definite D call. The CDR3 is 12 amino acids. Germline V lookup: CDR1 SNHLY, CDR2 FYNNEI. The CDR3 region has the DNA TGTGCCAGCAGTGCTCAGGCGTCCCATGGGGACTTC. It codes for CASSAQASHGDF.

The V call is TRBV6-2 or TRBV6-3, the J call TRBJ2-7; D not resolved. The V gene lost 7 bases and the J gene lost 4 bases, with 17 bases spanning the gap. CDR3 length: 14 residues. The V gene's germline CDR1 is MNHEY and CDR2 SVGEGT. The CDR3 DNA sequence: TGTGCCAGCACCAACGACGGACGGATGTACGAGCAGTACTTC. It yields the protein CASTNDGRMYEQYF.

The table lists this clonotype with a few counts. This sequence joins TRBV6-2 or TRBV6-3 and TRBJ2-7; D is perhaps TRBD1 or TRBD2 (5 bases each). Trimming left V 4 bases short and J 7 bases short, with 17 bases between. CDR1 MNHEY and CDR2 SVGEGT come from the germline V gene. CDR3 size: 14 residues. CDR3 sequence: CASSWTGTHREQYF. CDR3 in DNA: TGTGCCAGCAGTTGGACCGGGACCCACAGGGAGCAGTACTTC.

This clonotype was seen repeatedly, ten times or more. The chain is built from TRBV20-1 and TRBJ1-5; the D gene is possibly TRBD1 (5 bases). This CDR3 is 14 amino acids long. Germline CDR1 and CDR2: DFQATT and SNEGSKA (reference sequence). With 0 bases removed from V and 2 bases from J, the gap between germline ends came to 8 bases. The CDR3 is CSARDLGGNQPQHF. CDR3 sequence (DNA): TGCAGTGCTAGAGATCTAGGGGGCAATCAGCCCCAGCATTTT.

The sample holds a few counts of this clonotype. This chain uses TRBV2 with TRBJ2-7; D is uncertain. The CDR3 spans 15 residues. The germline V gene encodes CDR1 SNHLY and CDR2 FYNNEI. Trimming pared 0 bases from V and 2 bases from J, leaving 11 bases between. CDR3 DNA sequence: TGTGCCAGCAGTGAAGCGCAACGGGTTGCCTACGAGCAGTACTTC. Translation: CASSEAQRVAYEQYF.

In this sample, this clonotype turned up many times. The chain couples TRBV12-3 or TRBV12-4 to TRBJ2-1; TRBD2 aligns across 11 bases. The ends lost 3 bases at V and 9 bases at J; junction bases unmatched: 4. This CDR3 has 14 residues. In nucleotides, the CDR3 is TGTGCCAGCAGTTTTTTGACTAGCGGGACTGAGCAGTTCTTC. Translated, it gives CASSFLTSGTEQFF.

On this clonotype: Likely a read error: the CDR3 ends without its conserved phenylalanine or tryptophan. Because the CDR3's place on the DNA is in doubt, the DNA is left out and the CDR3 is given as listed by TCRdb. The chain recombines TRBV4-3 with TRBJ1-1; no check of the table's D call, TRBD1, against the DNA was made. The CDR3 comprises 13 residues, both ends counted. Germline CDR1 and CDR2: LGHNA and YSLEER. CDR3 sequence reads: CASSQTRGTEAII.

Of note for this clonotype: Here the CDR3 omits its conserved ending phenylalanine or tryptophan, so a read error is the likely source. V gene TRBV29-1 combines with J gene TRBJ1-1; D is ambiguous. V lost 2 bases, J lost 11 bases, and 9 bases lay in between. CDR1 and CDR2 (germline): SQVTM, ANQGSEA. The CDR3 loop spans 10 amino acids. The CDR3 reads CSVERPSAFL. The CDR3 DNA reads TGCAGCGTTGAACGTCCGTCGGCTTTCCTT.

Worth noting for this clonotype: A read error is possible here, since a much larger clone lies one base away. The chain couples TRBV7-9 to TRBJ1-5, with TRBD1 matching 7 bases. The CDR3 runs 15 residues. CDR1 and CDR2 (germline): SEHNR, FQNEAQ (reference sequence). The CDR3 sequence: CASSLGPGGGQPQQF. For the CDR3, the DNA is TGTGCCAGCAGCTTAGGCCCCGGAGGGGGACAGCCCCAGCAATTT.

The V and J genes are TRBV4-3 and TRBJ1-4; no clear D. Germline CDR1 and CDR2: LGHNA and YSLEER. The V gene lost 0 bases and the J gene lost 8 bases, with 10 bases spanning the gap. This CDR3 has 14 amino acids. The CDR3 DNA reads TGCGCCAGCAGCCAAGAGTCCACCCAGGAAAAACTGTTTTTT. This translates into CASSQESTQEKLFF.

As to this clonotype: A read error may be the cause here, since a much bigger clone is one base away. The chain recombines TRBV7-9 with TRBJ2-7, with D possibly matching TRBD1 (6 bases). Germline V gives CDR1 SEHNR, CDR2 FQNEAQ (reference sequence). V dropped 6 bases and J dropped 6 bases, with 12 bases sitting between them. The CDR3 is 12 residues long. CDR3 bases: TGTGCCAGCAGATCGGACAGAGGCGAGCAGTACTTC. Translation: CASRSDRGEQYF.

With regard to this clonotype: This could be a read error, since a much larger clone is one nucleotide away. The chain joins TRBV28 to TRBJ2-5, with 8 bases identical to TRBD1. Unmatched junction bases numbered 12, after V lost 8 bases and J lost 7 bases. Per the germline V gene, CDR1 is MDHEN and CDR2 is SYDVKM. CDR3 length: 14 amino acids. The chain's CDR3 is CASCPRQGAWTQYF. CDR3 nucleotide sequence: TGTGCCAGCTGTCCCCGCCAGGGGGCATGGACCCAGTACTTC.

A word on this clonotype: It is likely a read error, because the conserved phenylalanine at the end of the CDR3 is missing. V usage is TRBV11-2 and J usage is TRBJ2-1; 7 bases agree with TRBD2. Germline trimming cut 6 bases from V and 2 bases from J; bases unmatched to any gene: 4. Looked up from germline, CDR1 is SGHAT and CDR2 is FQNNGV. The CDR3 has 14 residues. The CDR3: CASSSGTTYNEQFL. The CDR3, as DNA: TGTGCCAGCAGTTCCGGGACTACCTACAATGAGCAGTTCCTC.

A remark on this clonotype: At one end, the junction sequence differs from germline, possibly due to a read error. This rearrangement joins TRBV10-3 to TRBJ2-7; D may correspond to TRBD1 or TRBD2 (5 bases each). The CDR3 length is 12 residues. From germline, CDR1 is ENHRY and CDR2 SYGVKD. In DNA form, the CDR3 reads TGTGCCACCTTGGGGACCTCCTACGAGCGGTACTTC. The encoded protein is CATLGTSYERYF.

The chain joins TRBV7-9 to TRBJ2-1; 7 bases map to TRBD2. This CDR3 region has 14 residues. From germline, CDR1 is SEHNR and CDR2 FQNEAQ (reference sequence). V lost 6 bases and J lost 7; bases outside the gene matches: 9. The CDR3 region is CASRGGVKGNEQFF. The CDR3, as DNA: TGTGCCAGCAGGGGGGGGGTCAAGGGGAATGAGCAGTTCTTC.

This clonotype was counted ten times or more. CDR3 DNA sequence: TGTGCCAGCAGTTTAATGAGGATTTTTCAGTACTTC. This gives the protein CASSLMRIFQYF. V and J are TRBV12-3 or TRBV12-4 and TRBJ2-5; no firm D call. Between the trimmed V and J ends, which lost 2 bases and 11 bases, there was a span of 12 bases. The CDR3 covers 12 residues.

This clonotype showed up many times. The V gene is TRBV5-5, the J gene TRBJ2-3; 8 nucleotides agree with TRBD2. The germline CDR1 and CDR2 sequences are SGHKS and YYEKEE (reference sequence). This CDR3 has 15 residues. Trimming cost V 1 base and J 2 bases; bases outside gene matches: 3. CDR3 sequence: CASSLTSGITDTQYF. In DNA form, the CDR3 reads TGTGCCAGCAGCTTGACTAGCGGAATCACAGATACGCAGTATTTT.

This clonotype has only a few counts. This rearrangement joins TRBV29-1 to TRBJ2-1; TRBD2 is a possible D gene (6 bases). The germline V gene encodes CDR1 SQVTM and CDR2 ANQGSEA. The CDR3 has 9 amino acids. V dropped 7 bases and J dropped 9 bases, with 7 bases sitting between them. The CDR3, as DNA: TGCAGCGACGGGAGTGAGCAGTTCTTC. This encodes CSDGSEQFF.

This rearrangement joins TRBV9 to TRBJ2-5; 9 bases fit TRBD1. CDR1 is SGDLS, CDR2 YYNGEE, per germline. The CDR3 totals 14 residues. J lost 2 bases, V lost 4 bases, and 3 bases had no gene match. The CDR3 DNA reads as TGTGCCAGCAGCAAGGGGACAGGGCAAGAGACCCAGTACTTC. It codes for CASSKGTGQETQYF.

The CDR3 loop is CASSVLGTTAAFF. The CDR3 DNA sequence: TGTGCCAGCAGTGTTTTAGGGACTACAGCAGCTTTCTTT. This chain links TRBV6-1 with TRBJ1-1, with D possibly TRBD1 on 5 matching bases. This CDR3 is 13 amino acids long. Per germline, CDR1 MNHNS and CDR2 SASEGT. Trimming cost V 4 bases and J 10 bases, with 16 bases left between them.

J is TRBJ2-2 and V is TRBV19, with 10 bases fitting TRBD2. The CDR3 length is 15 residues. Germline CDR1 is LNHDA and CDR2 is SQIVND (reference sequence). Unmatched junction bases numbered 6, after V lost 7 bases and J lost 4 bases. In nucleotides, the CDR3 is TGTGCCAGTATCGGAGCGGGAGGGTTCACCGGGGAGCTGTTTTTT. Encoded protein: CASIGAGGFTGELFF.

This clonotype appeared many times. The chain has TRBV25-1 and TRBJ2-1; D remains ambiguous. Per germline, CDR1 MGHDK and CDR2 SYGVNS. Trimming stripped 8 bases from V and 6 bases from J, with 8 bases between. The length of the CDR3 is 11 residues. The CDR3 spells CASWTVNEQFF. In nucleotides, the CDR3 is TGTGCCAGCTGGACGGTCAATGAGCAGTTCTTC.

A note on this clonotype: Likely a read error: the CDR3 ends without its conserved phenylalanine or tryptophan. The J gene is TRBJ2-3, the V gene TRBV27; D gene unclear. CDR1 and CDR2 from the germline V gene are MNHEY and SMNVEV (reference sequence). Trimming cost V 6 bases and J 3 bases, with 4 bases left between them. The CDR3 has 11 residues. Here the CDR3 reads CASSHTDTQYI. The CDR3 nucleotides are TGTGCCAGCAGCCATACAGATACGCAGTATATT.

The V gene is TRBV9, the J gene TRBJ2-1; weak D call: TRBD2 (6 bases). This CDR3 comprises 18 residues. CDR1 is SGDLS and CDR2 is YYNGEE in the germline V gene. Trimming shortened V by 3 bases and J by 5 bases, and 24 bases separated the two germline ends. The CDR3 is CASSGLEIRRADNNEQFF. CDR3 DNA: TGTGCCAGCAGCGGCCTCGAAATCCGGAGGGCCGATAACAATGAGCAGTTCTTC.

The chain joins TRBV7-3 to TRBJ2-1; D is perhaps TRBD2 (6 bases). The J call could be wrong; TRBJ2-7 is a better fit for the DNA end. Germline CDR1 SGHTA, CDR2 FQGTGA. There are 16 residues in the CDR3. The CDR3 here is CASSPQRARRVNEQYF. The CDR3 DNA is TGTGCCAGCAGCCCCCAGCGGGCCCGGAGGGTGAATGAGCAGTACTTC.

This clonotype has only a few counts. The rearrangement uses TRBV6-1 and TRBJ1-5; 10 nucleotides line up with TRBD1. This CDR3 is 16 amino acids long. The germline V gene has CDR1 MNHNS and CDR2 SASEGT. Germline trimming cut 2 bases from V and 3 bases from J; bases unmatched to any gene: 4. The CDR3 region has the DNA TGTGCCAGCAGTGAATTGACAGGGGGCGTCAATCAGCCCCAGCATTTT. As protein: CASSELTGGVNQPQHF.

V usage is TRBV28 and J usage is TRBJ2-5; possibly TRBD2 for D (6 bases). V lost 6 bases and J lost 10, with 24 bases in between. This CDR3 comprises 15 residues. Looked up from germline, CDR1 is MDHEN and CDR2 is SYDVKM. The CDR3 nucleotides are TGTGCCAGCAGATCCTCCCTGGACGGTCCGGGGGACCAGTACTTC. Translating gives CASRSSLDGPGDQYF. Variable domain in full (rest from reference TRBV28 and TRBJ2-5): DVKVTQSSRYLVKRTGEKVFLECVQDMDHENMFWYRQDPGLGLRLIYFSYDVKMKEKGDIPEGYSVSREKKERFSLILESASTNQTSMYLCASRSSLDGPGDQYFGPGTRLLVL.

CDR3 amino acids: CASRAGANVLTF. The DNA for the CDR3 is TGTGCCAGCAGGGCTGGGGCCAACGTCCTGACTTTC. This sequence joins TRBV19 and TRBJ2-6; D might be TRBD1 (5 bases). This CDR3 region has 12 residues. From germline, CDR1 is LNHDA and CDR2 SQIVND (reference sequence). V was cut by 9 bases and J by 2 bases, with 5 bases left in between.

A note on this clonotype: This sequence may be a read error, since a much larger clone differs from it by one base. Because the CDR3 is missing its conserved closing phenylalanine or tryptophan, this is likely a read error. The chain combines TRBV25-1 with TRBJ2-2; D gene unclear. Germline-derived CDR1 and CDR2 are MGHDK and SYGVNS. V was trimmed by 5 bases and J by 4 bases, leaving 2 bases between them. The CDR3 consists of 11 residues. Here the CDR3 reads CASSFTGELFI. For the CDR3, the DNA is TGTGCCAGCAGTTTCACCGGGGAGCTGTTTATT.